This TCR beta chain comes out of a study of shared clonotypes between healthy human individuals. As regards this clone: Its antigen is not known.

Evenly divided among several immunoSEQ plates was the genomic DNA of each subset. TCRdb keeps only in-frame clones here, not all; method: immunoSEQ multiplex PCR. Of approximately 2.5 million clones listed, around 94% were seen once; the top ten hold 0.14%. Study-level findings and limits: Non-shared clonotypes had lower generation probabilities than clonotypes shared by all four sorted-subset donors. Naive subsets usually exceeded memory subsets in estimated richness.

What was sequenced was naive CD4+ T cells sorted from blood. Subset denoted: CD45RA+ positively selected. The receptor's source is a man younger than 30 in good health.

CDR3 sequence reads: CAWSIGLTSSGKNIQYF. The CDR3 region has the DNA TGTGCCTGGAGTATTGGCCTAACTAGCTCGGGCAAAAACATTCAGTACTTC. The chain employs TRBV30 and TRBJ2-4; D is possibly TRBD2 (6 bases). The CDR3 is 17 residues long. V was clipped by 2 bases and J by 3 bases, with 20 bases between them. Germline CDR1 is GTSNPN and CDR2 is SVGIG (reference sequence).